This T cell receptor beta chain is from a study of T cell changes during pregnancy in multiple sclerosis. Sequencing was performed with immunoSEQ multiplex PCR; in TCRdb, only in-frame clones are kept and a portion is missing. The sample consists of 45,000 to 55,000 clones, about 90% of them appearing once. The source of this sequence is a female donor with multiple sclerosis, enrolled in a pregnancy study. The source was CD4+ T cells from peripheral blood mononuclear cells, collected in the second trimester of pregnancy.

The CDR3 spells CASSDLGGTEAFF. The CDR3 nucleotides are TGTGCCAGCAGTGATTTGGGGGGCACTGAAGCTTTCTTT. The chain joins TRBV2 to TRBJ1-1; TRBD1 might be the D (5 bases). Germline V gene lookup returns CDR1 SNHLY and CDR2 FYNNEI. Trimming took off 3 bases at V and 4 bases at J, with 9 bases between the two ends. This CDR3 spans 13 amino acids.